This T cell receptor (beta chain) came from a study of T cells in Graves' hyperthyroidism and ophthalmopathy. This clonotype was counted once. Amplified TCR beta CDR3 regions came from RNA transcripts. First-round RT-PCR targeting the TCR CDR3 was performed with the HTBI primer set. From the multiplex PCR reads, TCRdb called clonotypes with MiXCR, one entry per CDR3 protein. The table includes more than 50,000 distinct CDR3 sequences, 53% detected once. Inclusion characteristics of ophthalmopathy patients comprised a Clinical Activity Score of at least 3, a NOSPECS grade of at least 4, and duration under 3 months. Sequencing used blood. The sequence came from a woman aged 60 to 75 with Graves' ophthalmopathy.

Written as DNA, the CDR3 is TGTGCCAGCACCCTAAAGGACTTACAAGAGACCCAGTACTTC. The encoded protein is CASTLKDLQETQYF. The V call is TRBV5-4, the J call TRBJ2-5, with D perhaps matching TRBD2 (5 bases). Germline CDR1 and CDR2: SGHNT and YYREEE (reference sequence). V was cut by 6 bases and J by 2 bases, with 14 bases left in between. This CDR3 region has 14 residues.